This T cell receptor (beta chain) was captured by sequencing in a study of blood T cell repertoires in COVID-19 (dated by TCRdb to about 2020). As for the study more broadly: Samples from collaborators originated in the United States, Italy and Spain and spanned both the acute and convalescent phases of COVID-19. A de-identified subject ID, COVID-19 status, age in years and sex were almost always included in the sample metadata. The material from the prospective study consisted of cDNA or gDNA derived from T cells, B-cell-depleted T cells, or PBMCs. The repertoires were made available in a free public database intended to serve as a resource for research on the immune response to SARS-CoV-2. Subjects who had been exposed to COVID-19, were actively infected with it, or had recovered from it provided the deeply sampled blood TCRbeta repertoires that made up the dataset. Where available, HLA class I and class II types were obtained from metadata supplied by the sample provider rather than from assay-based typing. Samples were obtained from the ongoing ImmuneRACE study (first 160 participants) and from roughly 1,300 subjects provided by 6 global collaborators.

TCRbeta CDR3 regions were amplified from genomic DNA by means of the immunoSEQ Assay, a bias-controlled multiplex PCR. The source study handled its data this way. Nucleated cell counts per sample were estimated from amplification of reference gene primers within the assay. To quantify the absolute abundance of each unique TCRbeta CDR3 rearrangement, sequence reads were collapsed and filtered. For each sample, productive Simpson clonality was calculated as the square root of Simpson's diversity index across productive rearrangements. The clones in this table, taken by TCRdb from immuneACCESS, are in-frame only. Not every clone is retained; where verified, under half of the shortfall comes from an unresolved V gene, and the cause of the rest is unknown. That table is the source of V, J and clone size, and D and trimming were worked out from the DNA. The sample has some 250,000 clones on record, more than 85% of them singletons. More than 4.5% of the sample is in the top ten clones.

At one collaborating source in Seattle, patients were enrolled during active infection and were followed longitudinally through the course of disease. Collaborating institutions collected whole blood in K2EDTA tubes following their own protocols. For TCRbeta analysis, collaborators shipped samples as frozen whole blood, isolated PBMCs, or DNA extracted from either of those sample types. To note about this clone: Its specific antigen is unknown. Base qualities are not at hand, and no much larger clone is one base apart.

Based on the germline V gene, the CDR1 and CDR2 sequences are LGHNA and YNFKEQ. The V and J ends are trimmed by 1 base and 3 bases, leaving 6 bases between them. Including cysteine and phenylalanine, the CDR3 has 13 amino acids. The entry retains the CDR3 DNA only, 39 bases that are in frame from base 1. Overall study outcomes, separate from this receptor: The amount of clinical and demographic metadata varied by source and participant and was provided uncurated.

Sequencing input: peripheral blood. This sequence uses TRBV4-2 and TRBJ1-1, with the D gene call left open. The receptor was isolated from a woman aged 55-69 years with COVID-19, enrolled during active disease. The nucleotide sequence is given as TGTGCCAGCAGCCAAGGCCGGGACACTGAAGCTTTCTTT. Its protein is CASSQGRDTEAFF.